The 16 T cell receptor beta chains presented below share a single source sample, sequenced in a study of T cell responses to AZD1222 COVID-19 vaccine (dated by TCRdb to 2020 to 2022). Sample time point, as interpreted from the label and publication: baseline before first vaccination. The treatment or condition label here, explained by the study, means: meningococcal conjugate vaccine given as trial control. Receptors were amplified or captured by the immunoSEQ multiplex PCR assay. TCRdb provides this immuneACCESS table in a form limited to in-frame rearrangements. Some clones are lacking; in checked studies, under half of them reflect an unresolved V gene, and why the rest are absent is not known. This sample lists tens of thousands of clones; more than 60% were detected once. The ten largest account for roughly 20% of the sample. The input for sequencing was peripheral blood, taken on day 0 of MenACWY control vaccination. These receptors were taken from an adult in good health.

This chain joins TRBV28 and TRBJ2-5; D ambiguous. The V gene's germline CDR1 is MDHEN and CDR2 SYDVKM. The CDR3 runs 11 residues. V shed 3 bases and J shed 4 bases, with 3 bases lying between them. The chain's CDR3 is CASSFVETQYF. In DNA form, the CDR3 reads TGTGCCAGCAGTTTCGTAGAGACCCAGTACTTC.

CDR3 sequence (DNA): TGTGCCACCAGTGATACGCCGGGACAGATGTTAAGCTCCTACAATGAGCAGTTCTTC. It is translated as CATSDTPGQMLSSYNEQFF. The chain carries TRBV24-1 and TRBJ2-1, with TRBD1 matching over 7 bases. The CDR3 sequence is 19 residues long. The germline CDR1 and CDR2 sequences are KGHDR and SFDVKD. J was trimmed by 0 bases and V by 3 bases; bases with no gene match: 13.

The genes are TRBV5-5 and TRBJ1-4, with TRBD1 matching over 10 bases. The CDR3 spans 16 residues. Trimming at V came to 2 bases and at J to 8 bases, leaving 9 bases not matched to a gene. Germline loops: CDR1 SGHKS, CDR2 YYEKEE (reference sequence). The CDR3 region is CASSFLGQGDYEKLFF. The CDR3 region has the DNA TGTGCCAGCAGCTTCCTCGGACAGGGGGATTACGAAAAACTGTTTTTT.

The chain couples TRBV12-3 or TRBV12-4 to TRBJ2-2, with a weak D call TRBD1 (5 bases). The CDR3 runs to 13 residues. Deletions cut 11 bases from V and 5 bases from J, with 15 bases between. CDR3 sequence: CAGSRGKTGELFF. For the CDR3, the DNA is TGTGCCGGAAGTAGGGGTAAAACCGGGGAGCTGTTTTTT.

This chain links TRBV19 with TRBJ2-3; 10 positions match TRBD2. The ends lost 3 bases at V and 6 bases at J; junction bases unmatched: 3. The germline gives CDR1 LNHDA, CDR2 SQIVND (reference sequence). This CDR3 region has 14 residues. CDR3 DNA: TGTGCCAGTAGTATCAGCGGGGGGGCGGATACGCAGTATTTT. As protein: CASSISGGADTQYF.

The chain joins TRBV29-1 to TRBJ2-1; TRBD2 might be the D (5 bases). This CDR3 has 14 residues. CDR1 SQVTM and CDR2 ANQGSEA come from the germline V gene. V was clipped by 7 bases and J by 4 bases, with 17 bases between them. DNA for the CDR3: TGCAGCGCCGAAGGGAGCCGGGTTTACAATGAGCAGTTCTTC. Amino acid sequence: CSAEGSRVYNEQFF.

The V gene is TRBV7-8, the J gene TRBJ2-7; 7 nucleotides line up with TRBD1. J was trimmed by 4 bases and V by 5 bases; bases with no gene match: 17. There are 17 residues in the CDR3. Per germline, CDR1 SGHVS and CDR2 FQNEAQ. The CDR3 loop is CASSPLRLGTVLYEQYF. The DNA for the CDR3 is TGTGCCAGCAGCCCCCTTCGTTTGGGGACAGTCCTTTACGAGCAGTACTTC.

The V call is TRBV9, the J call TRBJ2-3; 8 nucleotides match TRBD1. Per the germline V gene, CDR1 is SGDLS and CDR2 is YYNGEE. V shed 3 bases, J shed 0 bases, and the junction held 6 bases outside the gene matches. The CDR3 runs 16 residues. The CDR3 spells CASSGRTGYSTDTQYF. CDR3 nucleotides: TGTGCCAGCAGCGGAAGGACAGGGTATAGCACAGATACGCAGTATTTT.

The V gene is TRBV3-1 (or the pseudogene TRBV3-2), the J gene TRBJ1-1; no clear D. The CDR3 is 12 amino acids. Germline V gene sequence: CDR1 LGHDT, CDR2 YNNKEL (reference sequence). With 2 bases removed from V and 8 bases from J, the gap between germline ends came to 9 bases. The CDR3 DNA is TGTGCCAGCAGCCAAACGGACCGGGAAGCTTTCTTT. Translating gives CASSQTDREAFF.

The gene calls are TRBV4-2 and TRBJ1-6; TRBD1 is a possible D gene (5 bases). CDR3 length: 17 amino acids. V lost 0 bases to trimming and J lost 0 bases, with 9 bases between them. The germline gives CDR1 LGHNA, CDR2 YNFKEQ. The CDR3 region has the DNA TGTGCCAGCAGCCAAGAAGGGGTTGGCTCCTATAATTCACCCCTCCACTTT. Translating it yields CASSQEGVGSYNSPLHF.

The CDR3 loop reads CASSEVGRAGRNEQFF. CDR3 DNA sequence: TGTGCCAGCAGTGAAGTCGGACGGGCTGGTCGGAATGAGCAGTTCTTC. J is TRBJ2-1 and V is TRBV2; D gene ambiguous. V was clipped by 1 base and J by 7 bases, with 17 bases between them. This CDR3 comprises 16 residues. Germline assignment: CDR1 SNHLY and CDR2 FYNNEI.

This chain connects TRBV30 to TRBJ1-6, with 9 nucleotides matching TRBD1. The V gene's germline CDR1 is GTSNPN and CDR2 SVGIG (reference sequence). The CDR3 length is 16 residues. After removal of 0 bases from V and 8 bases from J, the junction contained 8 bases not matched to a gene. The chain's CDR3 is CAWSVPPGQGYSPLHF. The CDR3, as DNA: TGTGCCTGGAGTGTACCTCCGGGACAGGGATATTCACCCCTCCACTTT.

This clone qualifies as medium-sized. The chain uses TRBV4-1 and TRBJ2-2; D perhaps matches TRBD2 (5 bases). CDR1 is MGHRA, CDR2 YSYEKL, per germline. Deletions cut 2 bases from V and 3 bases from J, with 10 bases between. CDR3 size: 15 residues. CDR3 nucleotides: TGCGCCAGCAGCCAATCGTTCGGGGACACCGGGGAGCTGTTTTTT. Encoded protein: CASSQSFGDTGELFF.

This clone has a handful of counts. The genes are TRBV6-5 and TRBJ2-5; 10 bases line up with TRBD1. J gave up 5 bases and V 7 bases, and 7 bases lay outside the gene matches. The CDR3 covers 14 residues. CDR1 is MNHEY, CDR2 SVGAGI, per germline. The CDR3 reads CASKGQGVGETQYF. DNA for the CDR3: TGTGCCAGCAAAGGACAGGGGGTAGGGGAGACCCAGTACTTC.

Only a few counts were recorded for this clone. J is TRBJ1-2 and V is TRBV10-3; D ambiguous. V gave up 6 bases and J gave up 1 base, with 9 bases separating them. Germline V CDR1 and CDR2: ENHRY, SYGVKD. The CDR3 spans 13 residues. DNA for the CDR3: TGTGCCATCAGCGCAAACAGTAACTATGGCTACACCTTC. Its translation is CAISANSNYGYTF.

The genes are TRBV4-1 and TRBJ1-2, with TRBD1 as a possible D gene (5 bases). V lost 4 bases and J 2 bases, leaving 11 bases between the germline ends. This CDR3 contains 14 residues. Looked up from germline, CDR1 is MGHRA and CDR2 is YSYEKL. The CDR3 sequence: CASSLGAINYGYTF. In DNA, the CDR3 is TGCGCCAGCAGCCTCGGGGCCATAAACTATGGCTACACCTTC.